Shown below are 6 T cell receptor beta chains from a single sample sequenced in a study of T-cell memory formation after mild COVID-19. TCRdb ran MiXCR on the 5' RACE reads and lists one entry per CDR3 protein. Of 300,000 to 400,000 distinct CDR3 sequences listed, 10% to 15% are singletons. Sequenced input: PBMCs or a T cell subset sorted from them (not recorded which). The receptors shown here come from a man aged 18 to 29 who had mild COVID-19 (a few samples of this study predate the infection). Cell type and time point are not known.

This clonotype was counted at least ten times. CDR3 protein: CASSLLGDNQPQHF. The CDR3 DNA reads TGCGCCAGCAGCTTGCTTGGGGACAATCAGCCCCAGCATTTT. The V call is TRBV5-1, the J call TRBJ1-5, with D unresolved. CDR3 length: 14 amino acids. Trimming cost V 1 base and J 3 bases, with 8 bases left between them. Germline values: CDR1 SGHRS, CDR2 YFSETQ.

The rearrangement joins TRBV6-1 to TRBJ2-3; D is uncertain. The CDR3 length is 14 residues. Germline-derived CDR1 and CDR2 are MNHNS and SASEGT. V was clipped by 2 bases and J by 10 bases, with 16 bases between them. DNA of the CDR3: TGTGCCAGCAGTGAACACCAGAGAGAATCTGCGCAGTATTTT. Translating it yields CASSEHQRESAQYF.

The CDR3 bases are TGTGCCAGCAGCCAATTTACAGGGAGCACAGATACGCAGTATTTT. Translation: CASSQFTGSTDTQYF. The chain links TRBV4-2 to TRBJ2-3, with a possible D match to TRBD1 (6 bases). The CDR3 runs to 15 residues. Germline loops: CDR1 LGHNA, CDR2 YNFKEQ. V was shortened by 2 bases and J by 0 bases, with 9 bases between the two germline ends.

V gene TRBV10-3 combines with J gene TRBJ2-4, with D unclear. The J call is uncertain, as TRBJ2-5 better fits the DNA end. CDR1 ENHRY and CDR2 SYGVKD come from the germline V gene. This CDR3 comprises 11 residues. The CDR3 loop reads CAIQGRSTQYF. The CDR3 nucleotides are TGTGCCATTCAAGGACGGTCGACCCAGTACTTC.

The chain links TRBV6-2 or TRBV6-3 to TRBJ1-5; TRBD1 agrees at 9 bases. This CDR3 spans 13 amino acids. With V trimmed by 6 bases and J by 7 bases, 4 bases remained unmatched. Per germline, CDR1 MNHEY and CDR2 SVGEGT. The CDR3 sequence is CASSWDRAQPQHF. The CDR3 DNA sequence: TGTGCCAGCAGCTGGGACAGGGCCCAGCCCCAGCATTTT.

About this clonotype: This may arise from a read error, as a much more abundant clone is one base away. The chain employs TRBV6-5 and TRBJ2-3; D is ambiguous. The germline CDR1 and CDR2 sequences are MNHEY and SVGAGI. CDR3 length: 15 residues. With 6 bases removed from V and 5 bases from J, the gap between germline ends came to 18 bases. Written as DNA, the CDR3 is TGTGCCAGCAGGCTCGGCCCTACCTCGATAGATACGCAGTATTTT. As protein: CASRLGPTSIDTQYF.